The 17 T cell receptor beta chains below all came from one sample that was sequenced in a study of cytomegalovirus exposure and HLA in healthy donors. The PCR ran on 60 Vbeta and 13 Jbeta primers. Repertoires were generated with immunoSEQ multiplex PCR, while TCRdb's copy carries only in-frame clones and drops some. The data show tens of thousands of clones, roughly 75% seen once. What was sequenced was PBMCs. The receptors originated from a woman aged 30 to 39 in good health and CMV-seronegative.

This chain uses TRBV2 with TRBJ2-3; 7 bases map to TRBD1. The CDR3 loop spans 14 amino acids. CDR1 is SNHLY and CDR2 is FYNNEI in the germline V gene. The ends lost 6 bases at V and 5 bases at J; junction bases unmatched: 8. In DNA form, the CDR3 reads TGTGCCAGCAGCTTCAGACAGGGTTTAGATACGCAGTATTTT. Translated: CASSFRQGLDTQYF. Together with reference TRBV2 and TRBJ2-3, the CDR3 gives the full variable domain: EPEVTQTPSHQVTQMGQEVILRCVPISNHLYFYWYRQILGQKVEFLVSFYNNEISEKSEIFDDQFSVERPDGSNFTLKIRSTKLEDSAMYFCASSFRQGLDTQYFGPGTRLTVL.

The chain is built from TRBV27 and TRBJ1-1, with TRBD1 as a possible D gene (6 bases). The CDR3 length is 13 residues. Germline V gene lookup returns CDR1 MNHEY and CDR2 SMNVEV (reference sequence). V was trimmed by 0 bases and J by 11 bases, leaving 13 bases between them. CDR3 loop: CASSLSLGGVAFF. Here the CDR3 DNA reads TGTGCCAGCAGTTTATCGCTAGGGGGGGTTGCTTTCTTT.

This chain uses TRBV2 with TRBJ1-4; TRBD1 aligns across 10 bases. The CDR3 is made up of 16 amino acids. CDR1 is SNHLY and CDR2 is FYNNEI in the germline V gene. V lost 3 bases to trimming and J lost 3 bases; unmatched junction nucleotides: 4. The CDR3 DNA reads as TGTGCCAGCAGTGAGACAGGGGGCTTGGCTAATGAAAAACTGTTTTTT. Residues: CASSETGGLANEKLFF.

The V and J genes are TRBV11-2 and TRBJ2-7; tentative D call: TRBD2 (6 bases). Trimming removed 6 bases from V and 5 bases from J, with 20 bases in between. This CDR3 is 15 amino acids long. From germline, CDR1 is SGHAT and CDR2 FQNNGV. CDR3: CASRRERAGSHEQYF. In DNA form, the CDR3 reads TGTGCCAGCAGACGGGAGAGGGCAGGGTCCCACGAGCAGTACTTC.

The CDR3, as DNA: TGTGCCAGAAGGTGGGCGTTGGGGTACTTC. Its protein is CARRWALGYF. The chain carries TRBV5-3 and TRBJ2-7; D gene unclear. TRBV5-3 is annotated as an ORF whose role is uncertain. V dropped 5 bases and J dropped 12 bases, with 12 bases sitting between them. CDR3 length: 10 residues.

The chain couples TRBV6-5 to TRBJ1-2, with 7 bases matching TRBD1. Unmatched junction bases numbered 8, after V lost 0 bases and J lost 4 bases. The CDR3 is made up of 16 amino acids. Germline CDR1 and CDR2: MNHEY and SVGAGI. The CDR3 sequence: CASSYSGQNVAYGYTF. The DNA of the CDR3 is TGTGCCAGCAGTTACTCGGGACAGAATGTAGCCTATGGCTACACCTTC.

The chain combines TRBV2 with TRBJ1-1; 8 positions match TRBD1. CDR1 and CDR2 from the germline V gene are SNHLY and FYNNEI. The ends lost 6 bases at V and 4 bases at J; junction bases unmatched: 4. This CDR3 spans 13 amino acids. The CDR3 DNA reads as TGTGCCAGCAGAGGACAGGGAGGCACTGAAGCTTTCTTT. It encodes CASRGQGGTEAFF.

V is TRBV9 and J is TRBJ2-2, with D possibly TRBD2 on 7 matching bases. Germline V lookup: CDR1 SGDLS, CDR2 YYNGEE. Trimming took 1 base from V and 6 from J, leaving 16 bases between them. This CDR3 is 16 amino acids long. The CDR3 reads CASSVYDRGGAGELFF. The DNA for the CDR3 is TGTGCCAGCAGCGTATACGATAGGGGGGGGGCCGGGGAGCTGTTTTTT.

Here the CDR3 reads CASSHRGETQYF. Here the CDR3 DNA reads TGTGCCAGCAGTCACAGGGGAGAGACCCAGTACTTC. V usage is TRBV2 and J usage is TRBJ2-5, with TRBD1 identical over 7 bases. The CDR3 runs to 12 residues. With 5 bases clipped from V and 4 bases from J, the junction kept 1 base outside the gene matches. Germline V gene sequence: CDR1 SNHLY, CDR2 FYNNEI.

CDR3 bases: TGTGCCTGGAGTTACAGCGCCGGGGGAGATACGCAGTATTTT. This encodes CAWSYSAGGDTQYF. The chain recombines TRBV30 with TRBJ2-3, with D perhaps TRBD2 (6 bases). The CDR3 runs 14 residues. V dropped 2 bases and J dropped 5 bases, with 14 bases sitting between them. The germline V gene encodes CDR1 GTSNPN and CDR2 SVGIG (reference sequence).

The chain carries TRBV4-3 and TRBJ1-4; D unclear. The CDR3 runs 16 residues. Trimming took off 4 bases at V and 8 bases at J, with 20 bases between the two ends. Per germline, CDR1 LGHNA and CDR2 YSLEER. CDR3 sequence: CASSPTEHSRREKLFF. For the CDR3, the DNA is TGCGCCAGCAGCCCGACCGAACATAGCAGACGCGAAAAACTGTTTTTT.

The genes are TRBV30 and TRBJ2-1; TRBD2 might be the D (5 bases). Germline V gene data show CDR1 as GTSNPN and CDR2 as SVGIG (reference sequence). The CDR3 is made up of 16 amino acids. V was clipped by 0 bases and J by 0 bases, with 12 bases between them. The CDR3 sequence: CAWSVPSGSSYNEQFF. As DNA, the CDR3 is TGTGCCTGGAGTGTACCCAGCGGAAGCTCCTACAATGAGCAGTTCTTC.

This chain joins TRBV10-2 and TRBJ2-3; TRBD2 agrees at 9 bases. Per the germline V gene, CDR1 is WSHSY and CDR2 is SAAADI. The length of the CDR3 is 15 residues. V was clipped by 5 bases and J by 3 bases; unmatched bases: 6. As DNA, the CDR3 is TGCGCCAGCAGTCCACCGGGACTAGCAACAGATACGCAGTATTTT. Amino acids: CASSPPGLATDTQYF.

The chain joins TRBV6-5 to TRBJ1-1, with 7 bases identical to TRBD1. Germline trimming cut 2 bases from V and 7 bases from J; bases unmatched to any gene: 7. Germline-derived CDR1 and CDR2 are MNHEY and SVGAGI. The CDR3 has 14 residues. The CDR3 spells CASSYMGQIGEAFF. The DNA of the CDR3 is TGTGCCAGCAGTTACATGGGACAGATAGGTGAAGCTTTCTTT.

The chain links TRBV5-1 to TRBJ1-2, with TRBD1 as a possible D gene (5 bases). With 4 bases removed from V and 1 base from J, the gap between germline ends came to 14 bases. Germline-derived CDR1 and CDR2 are SGHRS and YFSETQ. The CDR3 has 15 amino acids. The CDR3 sequence: CASSRWGTDNYGYTF. CDR3 DNA: TGCGCCAGCAGCCGCTGGGGGACTGATAACTATGGCTACACCTTC.

The chain has TRBV7-2 and TRBJ2-3; 7 bases match TRBD2. Germline CDR1 SGHTA, CDR2 FQGNSA. The CDR3 runs to 18 residues. Unmatched junction bases numbered 15, after V lost 1 base and J lost 5 bases. The CDR3, as DNA: TGTGCCAGCAGCTTAGAAGTGCTAGCGGCACCCTGGGGAGATACGCAGTATTTT. It translates to CASSLEVLAAPWGDTQYF. The full variable domain, its missing parts supplied by reference TRBV7-2 and TRBJ2-3, is GAGVSQSPSNKVTEKGKDVELRCDPISGHTALYWYRQSLGQGLEFLIYFQGNSAPDKSGLPSDRFSAERTGGSVSTLTIQRTQQEDSAVYLCASSLEVLAAPWGDTQYFGPGTRLTVL.

This clone was recorded once. V usage is TRBV4-3 and J usage is TRBJ1-1, with TRBD1 matching over 7 bases. CDR1 and CDR2 (germline): LGHNA, YSLEER. The junction had 6 bases not matched to a gene; V was cut back by 1 base and J by 1 base. There are 16 residues in the CDR3. CDR3 DNA: TGCGCCAGCAGCCAAGGAATTGACAGGGAGAACACTGAAGCTTTCTTT. It encodes CASSQGIDRENTEAFF.